This TCR beta chain was sequenced for a study of blood T cell repertoires in COVID-19. Study in general: Samples representing acute and convalescent COVID-19 were sourced from the United States, Italy and Spain. T cells, B-cell-depleted T cells, or PBMCs provided the cDNA or gDNA that served as material.

The CDR3 is 14 residues long. V lost 5 bases, J lost 6 bases, and 4 bases stayed unmatched. Germline values: CDR1 LNHDA, CDR2 SQIVND (reference sequence). The authors' processing: Estimation of nucleated cell counts relied on the amplification of reference gene primers. The data were produced by immunoSEQ multiplex PCR, yet TCRdb's version contains in-frame clones alone and is incomplete. Clonal size and the V and J genes are those of that table, whereas D and trimming came from the DNA. The table has 55,000 to 65,000 clones, about 79% seen once. This receptor was taken from a woman aged 55-69 years with acute or convalescent COVID-19. Sequencing was done on a sample of peripheral blood. The J gene is TRBJ1-6, the V gene TRBV19; 7 bases align to TRBD1. CDR3: CASSEGQSNSPLHF. For the CDR3, the DNA is TGTGCCAGTAGTGAGGGACAGAGTAATTCACCCCTCCACTTT.